The source of this T cell receptor (beta chain) is a study of T cells after yellow fever vaccination. Whole-study findings and limits: Clonotypes found in both CD4 and CD8 compartments made up a small share. Among primary-vaccination clones, most reappeared after the booster, at roughly 96% for CD4 and roughly 88% for CD8. It was the secondary response that reached its peak faster, day 5 versus 15, but it was weaker.

Production of TCR cDNA was by 5'RACE template switching, which also added a universal primer site and UMIs. TCRdb used MiXCR to reprocess the 5' RACE reads, holding one entry per CDR3 protein. The sample carries 250,000 or so distinct CDR3 sequences, more than 3.5% recorded once. V was pared by 0 bases and J by 6 bases, with 12 bases between. Germline CDR1 and CDR2: LGHNA and YNFKEQ. The length of the CDR3 is 14 residues. In its sample, this clonotype was seen many times. Its antigen is currently unknown. The chain joins TRBV4-2 to TRBJ2-7; no definite D call. This sample comprised PBMCs, obtained 15 days after the yellow fever booster vaccination. This receptor was identified in a young man who received the YFV17D yellow fever vaccine. This CDR3 is CASSQEYPGAEQYV. DNA for the CDR3: TGTGCCAGCAGCCAAGAATACCCAGGCGCCGAGCAGTACGTC.